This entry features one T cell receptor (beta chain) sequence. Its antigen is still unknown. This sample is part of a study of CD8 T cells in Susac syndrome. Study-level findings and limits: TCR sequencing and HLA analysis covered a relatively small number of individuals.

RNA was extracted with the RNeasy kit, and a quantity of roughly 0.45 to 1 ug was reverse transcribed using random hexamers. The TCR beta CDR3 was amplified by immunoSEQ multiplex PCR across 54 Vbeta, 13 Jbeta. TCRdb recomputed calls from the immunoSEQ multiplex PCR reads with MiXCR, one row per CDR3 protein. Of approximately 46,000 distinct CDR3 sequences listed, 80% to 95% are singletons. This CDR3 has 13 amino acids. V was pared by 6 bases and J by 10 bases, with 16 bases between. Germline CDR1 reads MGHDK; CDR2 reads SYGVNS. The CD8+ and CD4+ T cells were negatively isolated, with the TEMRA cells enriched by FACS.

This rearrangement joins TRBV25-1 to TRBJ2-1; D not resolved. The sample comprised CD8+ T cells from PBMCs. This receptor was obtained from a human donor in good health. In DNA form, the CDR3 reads TGTGCCAGCAGCGCCCCCCTGGCGTTAGAGCAGTTCTTC. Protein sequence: CASSAPLALEQFF.